This TCR beta chain was profiled in a study of CD8+ T cells in alopecia areata. Germline values: CDR1 SGDLS, CDR2 YYNGEE. The CDR3 is 15 amino acids. After removal of 2 bases from V and 5 bases from J, the junction contained 6 bases not matched to a gene. TCR sequencing used cDNA made by reverse transcription of extracted RNA. Libraries were prepared by immunoSEQ multiplex PCR; TCRdb keeps only in-frame clonotypes and omits some of them. This table has around 200,000 clones, almost 65% appearing once. Sequences were derived from CD4+ T cells sorted from blood, sampled at week 0. The receptor was derived from a human donor with alopecia areata. The V gene is TRBV9, the J gene TRBJ2-5; 10 nucleotides match TRBD2. For the CDR3, the DNA is TGTGCCAGCAGCGTGGCTAGCGGGGGTTCCGAGACCCAGTACTTC. Amino acids: CASSVASGGSETQYF.